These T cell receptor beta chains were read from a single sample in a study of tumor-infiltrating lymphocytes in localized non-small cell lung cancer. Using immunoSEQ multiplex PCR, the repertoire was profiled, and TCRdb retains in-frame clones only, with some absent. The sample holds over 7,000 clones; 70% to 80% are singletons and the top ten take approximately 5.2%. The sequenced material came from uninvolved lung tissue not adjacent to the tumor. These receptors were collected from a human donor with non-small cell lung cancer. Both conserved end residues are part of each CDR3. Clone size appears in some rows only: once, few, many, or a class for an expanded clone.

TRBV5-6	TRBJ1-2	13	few	CASSYGGNYGYTF
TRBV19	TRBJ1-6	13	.	CASSSAGVPPLHF
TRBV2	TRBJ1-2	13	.	CASSAPGIYGYTF
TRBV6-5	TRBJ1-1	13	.	CASSPPTGPGAFF
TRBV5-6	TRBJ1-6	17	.	CASSWSQSRGLGSPLHF
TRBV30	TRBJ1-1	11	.	CACHVTSEAFF
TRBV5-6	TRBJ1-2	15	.	CASSPFGQGRGGYTF
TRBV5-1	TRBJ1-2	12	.	CASSGGLFGYTF
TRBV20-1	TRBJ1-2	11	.	CSAPLAYGYTF
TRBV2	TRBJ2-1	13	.	CASRTGIPNEQFF
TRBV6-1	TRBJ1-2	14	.	CASSLTGVGYGYTF
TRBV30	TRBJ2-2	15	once	CAWLIGEGNTGELFF
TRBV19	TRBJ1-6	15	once	CASSPSGPYNSPLHF
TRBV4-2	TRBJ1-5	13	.	CASSQTDSRPQHF
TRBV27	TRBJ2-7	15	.	CASSGSASGEGEQYF
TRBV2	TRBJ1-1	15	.	CASSEEQARGLEAFF
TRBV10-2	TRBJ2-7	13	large	CASSASGSYEQYF
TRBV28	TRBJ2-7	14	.	CASRWGTSGNEQYF
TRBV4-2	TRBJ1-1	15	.	CASSQGNQGGTEAFF
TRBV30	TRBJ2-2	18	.	CAWREGDIAGPNTGELFF
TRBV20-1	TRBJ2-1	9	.	CSAYKGWFF
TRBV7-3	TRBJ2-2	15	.	CASKTGQGGTGELFF
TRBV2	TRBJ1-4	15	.	CASSEYGRFNEKLFF
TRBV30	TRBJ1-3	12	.	CAWKGVGNTIYF
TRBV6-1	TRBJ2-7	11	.	CASGRLYEQYF
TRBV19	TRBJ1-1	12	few	CASGAPGTEAFF
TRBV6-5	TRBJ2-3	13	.	CASMTGETDTQYF
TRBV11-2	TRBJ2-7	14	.	CASSLARASYEQYF
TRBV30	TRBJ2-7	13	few	CAWNNPAGYEQYF
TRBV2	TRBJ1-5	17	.	CASSGRRATFSNQPQHF